The 29 T cell receptor beta chains below all came from one sample that was sequenced in a study of T cells in women clearing cervical HPV infection. Some clones are missing from TCRdb's copy, which holds only in-frame ones; the method was immunoSEQ multiplex PCR. This sample contains some 24,000 clones. Specimen: blood buffy coat. The receptors shown here come from a woman aged 18 to 75 with a cervical HPV16 infection that either progressed to CIN3+ or cleared (not recorded which).

Its frequency marks this clone as medium-sized. The CDR3: CASRRERSRGELFF. The CDR3 bases that were read are TGTGCCAGCCGTCGTGAACGGTCCCGCGGGGAG. This sequence joins TRBV7-8 and TRBJ2-2, with D unresolved. The CDR3 goes on 3 residues after the read ends, and that part is filled in from the germline J gene. V lost 8 bases and J 7 bases, leaving 17 bases between the germline ends. This CDR3 contains 14 residues. Per germline, CDR1 SGHVS and CDR2 FQNEAQ.

Worth noting for this clone: The sequence runs out 3 residues before the end of the CDR3; the remainder is reconstructed from the germline J gene. Other nucleotide sequences from this sample produce the same CDR3. The chain couples TRBV7-2 to TRBJ1-3; D perhaps matches TRBD1 (6 bases). This CDR3 comprises 15 residues. Trimming left V 5 bases short and J 2 bases short, with 13 bases between. Germline CDR1 reads SGHTA; CDR2 reads FQGNSA. Partial CDR3 DNA: TGTGCCAGCAGCCCCCAAGGGGGACCTGGAAACACC. The encoded protein is CASSPQGGPGNT. In full, the CDR3 reads CASSPQGGPGNTIYF.

As for this clone: The CDR3 goes on 3 residues after the read ends, and that part is filled in from the germline J gene. The chain combines TRBV5-1 with TRBJ1-1; D might be TRBD1 (5 bases). From germline, CDR1 is SGHRS and CDR2 YFSETQ. This CDR3 region has 13 residues. The CDR3 here is CASSLAEGSEAFF. Partial CDR3 DNA: TGCGCCAGCAGCTTGGCCGAGGGGAGCGAA.

Concerning this clone itself: The read finishes 3 residues shy of the CDR3 end, and the germline J gene is used to complete it. The genes are TRBV6-2 or TRBV6-3 and TRBJ1-4, with D maybe TRBD1 (6 bases). CDR3 length equals 12 residues. Per germline, CDR1 MNHEY and CDR2 SVGEGT. CDR3 bases read: TGTGCCAGCAGTTTACGCCAGGGGAAA. Amino acid sequence: CASSLRQGK. The full CDR3 sequence reads CASSLRQGKLFF.

Points on this clone: From the germline J gene comes the end of the CDR3, since the read stops 3 residues before it. The gene calls are TRBV10-3 and TRBJ2-1; 7 bases agree with TRBD2. The CDR3 has 14 residues. Germline CDR1 and CDR2: ENHRY and SYGVKD. The J segment lost 7 bases and the V segment lost 6 bases, leaving 9 bases of the junction unmatched. CDR3 protein: CAIRSGASGNEQFF. Partial CDR3 DNA: TGTGCCATCAGGAGCGGGGCCTCTGGAAATGAG.

With regard to this clone: The CDR3 end falls 3 residues outside the read, so it is completed with the germline J gene. The chain links TRBV20-1 to TRBJ2-1; 8 bases line up with TRBD1. V dropped 4 bases and J dropped 8; count of bases not matched to a gene: 4. The germline CDR1 and CDR2 sequences are DFQATT and SNEGSKA (reference sequence). The CDR3 contains 12 residues. CDR3 DNA (partial): TGCAGTGCTACCCCGACAGGGGATGAG. This sequence encodes CSATPTGDE. The full CDR3 sequence reads CSATPTGDEQFF.

As regards this clone: The CDR3 is cut off 3 residues early in the read; its end comes from the germline J gene. The chain combines TRBV7-6 with TRBJ1-1; tentative D call: TRBD1 (6 bases). CDR3 length equals 12 residues. Germline V gives CDR1 SGHVS, CDR2 FNYEAQ. The CDR3 region is CASQGPDNEAFF. CDR3 DNA (partial): TGTGCCAGCCAGGGGCCTGACAATGAG.

Comments on this clone: The read finishes 3 residues shy of the CDR3 end, and the germline J gene is used to complete it. The chain joins TRBV20-1 to TRBJ2-1, with TRBD1 identical over 9 bases. Germline V gene sequence: CDR1 DFQATT, CDR2 SNEGSKA (reference sequence). This CDR3 has 14 residues. The junction had 3 bases not matched to a gene; V was cut back by 3 bases and J by 3 bases. CDR3 amino acids: CSASGTGFYNEQFF. Partial CDR3 DNA: TGCAGTGCTAGTGGGACAGGGTTCTACAATGAG.

A word on this clone: The CDR3 goes on 3 residues after the read ends, and that part is filled in from the germline J gene. The chain is built from TRBV19 and TRBJ1-5; D is unresolved. This CDR3 contains 14 residues. V dropped 4 bases and J dropped 0 bases, with 7 bases sitting between them. The germline CDR1 and CDR2 sequences are LNHDA and SQIVND (reference sequence). The CDR3 DNA, read in part, is TGTGCCAGTAGTAAAGATTATAGCAATCAGCCC. Amino acids: CASSKDYSNQP. In full, the CDR3 is CASSKDYSNQPQHF.

About this clone itself: The read stops 3 residues short of the end of the CDR3; the missing end is completed from the germline J gene. The gene calls are TRBV5-1 and TRBJ2-7, with 9 bases aligning to TRBD1. V shed 3 bases and J 2 bases; nucleotides not matched to a gene: 6. The CDR3 extends over 15 amino acids. Germline V gene lookup returns CDR1 SGHRS and CDR2 YFSETQ. The CDR3 is CASSSGQGITYEQYF. The covered CDR3 bases are TGCGCCAGCAGCTCAGGACAGGGGATAACCTACGAG.

On this clone: The DNA ends 3 residues before the CDR3 does, and the rest of the CDR3 is filled in from the germline J gene. The genes are TRBV12-3 or TRBV12-4 and TRBJ1-1; D unclear. The CDR3 runs to 13 residues. V lost 3 bases to trimming and J lost 1 base, with 6 bases between them. The CDR3 here is CASSFFPNTEAFF. CDR3 DNA, as far as it was read: TGTGCCAGCAGTTTCTTCCCGAACACTGAA.

A remark on this clone: The CDR3 end lies 3 residues beyond the end of the read and is filled in from the germline J gene. The chain couples TRBV5-1 to TRBJ2-3; a weak D match, TRBD1 (6 bases). Trimming stripped 1 base from V and 0 bases from J, with 21 bases between. CDR1 SGHRS and CDR2 YFSETQ come from the germline V gene. The CDR3 has 19 amino acids. The CDR3 sequence: CASSLFLARVRGSTDTQYF. The covered CDR3 bases are TGCGCCAGCAGCTTGTTTCTAGCCCGAGTGAGGGGGAGCACAGATACG.

Details on this clone: The read halts 3 residues ahead of the CDR3 end, with the missing end drawn from the germline J gene. V usage is TRBV20-1 and J usage is TRBJ2-2, with 8 bases that match TRBD1. The CDR3 length is 15 residues. Germline CDR1 reads DFQATT; CDR2 reads SNEGSKA (reference sequence). CDR3 loop: CSAPRRTGMNSPLFF. The sequenced part of the CDR3 DNA is TGCAGTGCTCCTAGACGGACAGGGATGAATTCACCG.

Notes on this clone: The sequence runs out 3 residues before the end of the CDR3; the remainder is reconstructed from the germline J gene. The J gene is TRBJ2-1, the V gene TRBV5-1; 8 bases line up with TRBD2. This CDR3 has 15 amino acids. J was trimmed by 8 bases and V by 0 bases; bases with no gene match: 7. Germline CDR1 reads SGHRS; CDR2 reads YFSETQ. The CDR3 reads CASSLERAGVDEQFF. The part of the CDR3 DNA that was read is TGCGCCAGCAGCTTGGAACGAGCGGGGGTGGATGAG.

Comment on this clone: The read gets to within 3 residues of the CDR3 end, and the germline J gene fills in the rest. The V call is TRBV20-1, the J call TRBJ2-7; D remains unclear. This CDR3 spans 12 amino acids. V gave up 2 bases and J gave up 1 base, with 6 bases separating them. The germline V gene has CDR1 DFQATT and CDR2 SNEGSKA (reference sequence). CDR3 sequence: CSARLASYEQYF. CDR3 DNA (partial): TGCAGTGCTAGATTAGCTTCCTACGAG.

About this clone: The sequence runs out 3 residues before the end of the CDR3; the remainder is reconstructed from the germline J gene. The V gene is TRBV29-1, the J gene TRBJ2-7; D is ambiguous. The V end was cut by 4 bases, the J end by 5 bases, with 3 bases between. The CDR3 is made up of 9 amino acids. Germline CDR1 reads SQVTM; CDR2 reads ANQGSEA. CDR3 loop: CSVGNEQYF. CDR3 bases read: TGCAGCGTTGGTAACGAG.

Comment on this clone: The sequence runs out 3 residues before the end of the CDR3; the remainder is reconstructed from the germline J gene. At the DNA level, this CDR3 is encoded by other sequences in the same sample as well. This chain links TRBV19 with TRBJ1-3; maybe TRBD1 (6 bases). The CDR3 totals 13 residues. Germline values: CDR1 LNHDA, CDR2 SQIVND (reference sequence). The CDR3 loop is CASRSKPGGTIYF. The DNA read from the CDR3 is TGTGCCAGTAGGTCCAAACCGGGGGGCACT.

On this clone: The junction departs from the called germline gene at one end, perhaps through a read error. Read sequence stops 3 residues before the CDR3 end, and the germline J gene provides the missing end. V usage is TRBV5-4 and J usage is TRBJ1-6, with D unclear. The CDR3 is 16 amino acids. Germline values: CDR1 SGHNT, CDR2 YYREEE (reference sequence). CDR3 protein: CASSLDRDSNNSPLHF. CDR3 bases read: TGTGCCAGCAGCTTGGACCGAGACTCCAATAATTCACCC.

Notes on this clone: The CDR3 goes on 3 residues after the read ends, and that part is filled in from the germline J gene. The rearrangement uses TRBV30 and TRBJ2-2; unclear D gene. Per germline, CDR1 GTSNPN and CDR2 SVGIG (reference sequence). This CDR3 comprises 14 residues. This CDR3 reads CAWSSTATNEKLFF. The sequenced part of the CDR3 DNA is TGTGCCTGGAGTTCGACTGCAACTAATGAAAAG.

The sequenced part of the CDR3 DNA is TGTGCCAGCAGCTTAGGGTGGAGAGGAGGGGGCGACAATCAGCCC. Residues: CASSLGWRGGGDNQP. Given in full, the CDR3 is CASSLGWRGGGDNQPQHF. This sequence joins TRBV7-8 and TRBJ1-5, with 7 bases matching TRBD1. Sequencing ends 3 residues short of the CDR3 end; the germline J gene provides the rest. CDR1 is SGHVS and CDR2 is FQNEAQ in the germline V gene. This CDR3 comprises 18 residues. After removal of 1 base from V and 3 bases from J, the junction contained 12 bases not matched to a gene.

On this clone: The CDR3 end lies 3 residues beyond the end of the read and is filled in from the germline J gene. The chain has TRBV18 and TRBJ1-1; a weak D match, TRBD1 (6 bases). CDR1 and CDR2 from the germline V gene are KGHSH and LQKENI. Trimming took 2 bases from V and 0 from J, leaving 19 bases between them. This CDR3 is built from 18 residues. The CDR3 is CASSPSFGTGNMNTEAFF. The CDR3 bases that were read are TGTGCCAGCTCACCAAGTTTCGGAACAGGGAACATGAACACTGAA.

Of note for this clone: The CDR3 goes on 3 residues after the read ends, and that part is filled in from the germline J gene. The chain has TRBV7-9 and TRBJ2-4; D may be TRBD1 (5 bases). CDR3 length: 15 amino acids. Germline V lookup: CDR1 SEHNR, CDR2 FQNEAQ (reference sequence). The CDR3: CASSSTVITNYGQYF. The sequenced CDR3 bases are TGTGCCAGCAGCTCGACAGTCATCACTAACTATGGT.

Remarks on this clone: The CDR3 end lies 3 residues beyond the end of the read and is filled in from the germline J gene. The chain uses TRBV5-1 and TRBJ1-2, with D perhaps TRBD1 (5 bases). Trimming shortened V by 1 base and J by 7 bases, and 26 bases separated the two germline ends. Germline V gene data show CDR1 as SGHRS and CDR2 as YFSETQ. This CDR3 has 18 amino acids. CDR3 residues: CASSLSGNSRLSLRGYTF. Partial CDR3 DNA: TGCGCCAGCAGCTTGTCAGGGAATTCTCGTTTGTCTTTGCGTGGC.

To note about this clone: The CDR3 extends 3 residues past the end of the read, so its final part is completed from the germline J gene. V usage is TRBV2 and J usage is TRBJ1-1; tentative D call: TRBD1 (5 bases). CDR3 length equals 19 residues. Trimming removed 7 bases at V and 1 base at J, with 28 bases between. Germline V gene lookup returns CDR1 SNHLY and CDR2 FYNNEI. The CDR3 bases that were read are TGTGCCAGCAAGCCCCCCGGCCCGACAGTTTCCAGTACGAACACTGAA. Protein: CASKPPGPTVSSTNTE. The full CDR3 reads CASKPPGPTVSSTNTEAFF. The full variable domain, completed using reference TRBV2 and TRBJ1-1, is EPEVTQTPSHQVTQMGQEVILRCVPISNHLYFYWYRQILGQKVEFLVSFYNNEISEKSEIFDDQFSVERPDGSNFTLKIRSTKLEDSAMYFCASKPPGPTVSSTNTEAFFGQGTRLTVV.

Of note for this clone: The read ends 3 residues shy of where the CDR3 ends; the end is completed using the germline J gene. The chain has TRBV7-9 and TRBJ2-3, with a weak D call TRBD1 (5 bases). This CDR3 contains 14 residues. Per the germline V gene, CDR1 is SEHNR and CDR2 is FQNEAQ (reference sequence). The CDR3 loop is CASSLNQGHQPQYF. Incomplete CDR3 DNA: TGTGCCAGCAGCTTAAATCAGGGCCATCAGCCG.

As to this clone: The read halts 3 residues ahead of the CDR3 end, with the missing end drawn from the germline J gene. The rearrangement links TRBV20-1 to TRBJ1-2; D gene unclear. The CDR3 loop spans 14 amino acids. V was cut by 0 bases and J by 3 bases, with 11 bases left in between. Germline lookup yields CDR1 DFQATT and CDR2 SNEGSKA (reference sequence). The part of the CDR3 DNA that was read is TGCAGTGCTAGAGATCTGAACTTGGACTATGGC. Residues: CSARDLNLDYG. The full CDR3 reads CSARDLNLDYGYTF.

Points on this clone: The read terminates 3 residues ahead of where the CDR3 ends, so the germline J gene completes it. V and J are TRBV11-3 and TRBJ2-2, with 9 bases fitting TRBD1. The CDR3 covers 14 residues. V was clipped by 8 bases and J by 5 bases; unmatched bases: 6. Per germline, CDR1 SGHNT and CDR2 YENEEA. CDR3 DNA (partial): TGTGCCAGCGGGGCACAGGGGGCAACCGGGGAG. Its translation is CASGAQGATGE. The whole CDR3 sequence is CASGAQGATGELFF.

As concerns this clone: The observed sequence ends 3 residues before the CDR3 terminus, with the missing tail filled in from the germline J gene. The chain couples TRBV2 to TRBJ2-3; 8 bases agree with TRBD2. Germline V CDR1 and CDR2: SNHLY, FYNNEI. The CDR3 sequence is 13 residues long. The CDR3 loop is CASSGVERETQYF. The covered CDR3 bases are TGTGCCAGCAGTGGAGTGGAGCGGGAGACG.

For this clone: The DNA ends 3 residues before the CDR3 does, and the rest of the CDR3 is filled in from the germline J gene. The rearrangement uses TRBV19 and TRBJ1-4; perhaps TRBD1 as D (5 bases). Germline CDR1 reads LNHDA; CDR2 reads SQIVND (reference sequence). The CDR3 contains 18 residues. The chain's CDR3 is CASSIPTSGYSGANVLFF. CDR3 DNA (partial): TGTGCCAGTAGTATTCCGACTAGCGGATATTCTGGGGCCAACGTA.